The 13 T cell receptor beta chains below all came from one sample that was sequenced in a study of cytomegalovirus exposure and HLA in healthy donors. PCR used 60 Vbeta primers and 13 Jbeta primers. Clones were read by immunoSEQ multiplex PCR, and TCRdb kept only the in-frame ones, dropping some. The sample contains 160,000 or so clones, about 86% of which appear only once. The sequenced sample was PBMCs. Receptors were obtained from a woman under 30 in good health and CMV-seronegative.

The rearrangement uses TRBV2 and TRBJ1-1; D might be TRBD1 (6 bases). Trimming removed 6 bases at V and 11 bases at J, with 16 bases between. Per the germline V gene, CDR1 is SNHLY and CDR2 is FYNNEI. CDR3 length equals 12 residues. This chain's CDR3 is CASRAQGISAFF. CDR3 nucleotides: TGTGCCAGCAGGGCACAGGGTATTTCGGCTTTCTTT. The full variable domain, its missing parts supplied by reference TRBV2 and TRBJ1-1, is EPEVTQTPSHQVTQMGQEVILRCVPISNHLYFYWYRQILGQKVEFLVSFYNNEISEKSEIFDDQFSVERPDGSNFTLKIRSTKLEDSAMYFCASRAQGISAFFGQGTRLTVV.

V usage is TRBV19 and J usage is TRBJ1-3; D not resolved. The germline gives CDR1 LNHDA, CDR2 SQIVND (reference sequence). V dropped 1 base and J dropped 0 bases, with 10 bases sitting between them. The CDR3 contains 16 residues. The DNA of the CDR3 is TGTGCCAGTAGTATAGCGGGAGACTCCTCTGGAAACACCATATATTTT. Residues: CASSIAGDSSGNTIYF.

This clone was observed a single time. The chain couples TRBV27 to TRBJ2-3; D unresolved. V lost 3 bases and J 1 base, leaving 14 bases between the germline ends. This CDR3 comprises 16 residues. CDR1 and CDR2 from the germline V gene are MNHEY and SMNVEV (reference sequence). The CDR3 sequence: CASSFTMHLGTDTQYF. For the CDR3, the DNA is TGTGCCAGCAGTTTCACTATGCATCTGGGCACAGATACGCAGTATTTT.

The chain employs TRBV28 and TRBJ1-1, with 11 bases that match TRBD1. V lost 5 bases and J lost 6; bases outside the gene matches: 8. Germline CDR1 MDHEN, CDR2 SYDVKM. The CDR3 extends over 15 amino acids. CDR3 residues: CASSLPPGQGAEAFF. The CDR3 DNA is TGTGCCAGCAGTCTACCACCGGGACAGGGGGCTGAAGCTTTCTTT.

This chain uses TRBV6-5 with TRBJ1-4, with D hard to call. Trimming pared 8 bases from V and 3 bases from J, leaving 13 bases between. There are 14 residues in the CDR3. Germline CDR1 is MNHEY and CDR2 is SVGAGI. The CDR3 DNA reads TGTGCCAGCGCCCGGGGAGTAGCTAATGAAAAACTGTTTTTT. Protein: CASARGVANEKLFF.

This chain uses TRBV4-1 with TRBJ2-2, with D possibly being TRBD2 (7 bases). Germline V gene lookup returns CDR1 MGHRA and CDR2 YSYEKL. CDR3 length equals 16 residues. Trimming cost V 4 bases and J 4 bases, with 16 bases left between them. This CDR3 reads CASSRLRGGSTGELFF. The CDR3 nucleotides read TGCGCCAGCAGCCGCCTCAGGGGAGGGAGCACCGGGGAGCTGTTTTTT.

The chain links TRBV2 to TRBJ1-2; TRBD1 aligns across 9 bases. Per the germline V gene, CDR1 is SNHLY and CDR2 is FYNNEI. This CDR3 has 15 amino acids. The ends lost 6 bases at V and 0 bases at J; junction bases unmatched: 5. CDR3 in amino acids: CASSQTGGSNYGYTF. DNA for the CDR3: TGTGCCAGCAGCCAAACAGGGGGCTCTAACTATGGCTACACCTTC. The variable domain in full, completed from reference TRBV2 and TRBJ1-2, reads EPEVTQTPSHQVTQMGQEVILRCVPISNHLYFYWYRQILGQKVEFLVSFYNNEISEKSEIFDDQFSVERPDGSNFTLKIRSTKLEDSAMYFCASSQTGGSNYGYTFGSGTRLTVV.

This clone was observed once. This sequence joins TRBV19 and TRBJ1-1; D possibly corresponds to TRBD1 (5 bases). The CDR3 covers 14 residues. Germline V gene sequence: CDR1 LNHDA, CDR2 SQIVND (reference sequence). With 9 bases removed from V and 3 bases from J, the gap between germline ends came to 17 bases. The CDR3: CASQEIGDYTEAFF. In nucleotides, the CDR3 is TGTGCCAGCCAGGAAATCGGGGACTACACTGAAGCTTTCTTT.

This clone was detected only a few times. The chain combines TRBV28 with TRBJ2-3, with 8 bases that match TRBD2. CDR1 is MDHEN, CDR2 SYDVKM, per germline. Trimming removed 4 bases from V and 0 bases from J; junction bases left unmatched: 0. The CDR3 length is 14 residues. In nucleotides, the CDR3 is TGTGCCAGCAGTTCTAGCGGGAGCACAGATACGCAGTATTTT. Translating it yields CASSSSGSTDTQYF. The full variable domain, its missing parts supplied by reference TRBV28 and TRBJ2-3, is DVKVTQSSRYLVKRTGEKVFLECVQDMDHENMFWYRQDPGLGLRLIYFSYDVKMKEKGDIPEGYSVSREKKERFSLILESASTNQTSMYLCASSSSGSTDTQYFGPGTRLTVL.

The chain uses TRBV6-5 and TRBJ1-5, with D possibly TRBD1 on 6 matching bases. Between the trimmed V and J ends, which lost 6 bases and 10 bases, there was a span of 13 bases. CDR3 size: 12 residues. Germline V lookup: CDR1 MNHEY, CDR2 SVGAGI. The CDR3 reads CASSPTGGPQHF. The CDR3, as DNA: TGTGCCAGCAGCCCGACAGGTGGTCCCCAGCATTTT.

V is TRBV5-8 and J is TRBJ1-6; D gene uncertain. Per the germline V gene, CDR1 is SGHTS and CDR2 is YDEGEE. The CDR3 runs to 12 residues. With 0 bases removed from V and 11 bases from J, the gap between germline ends came to 6 bases. The CDR3 loop is CASSLGIPPLHF. The DNA for the CDR3 is TGTGCCAGCAGCTTGGGTATCCCACCCCTCCACTTT.

This chain uses TRBV4-1 with TRBJ2-5; TRBD1 matches 9 bases. CDR1 MGHRA and CDR2 YSYEKL come from the germline V gene. The junction had 10 bases not matched to a gene; V was cut back by 1 base and J by 4 bases. The CDR3 is 17 residues long. CDR3 amino acids: CASSQGRFGQGRETQYF. CDR3 bases: TGCGCCAGCAGCCAAGGGCGTTTTGGACAGGGGAGAGAGACCCAGTACTTC.

The J gene is TRBJ2-7, the V gene TRBV11-2; D call uncertain. V lost 2 bases, J lost 2 bases, and 25 bases lay in between. The V gene's germline CDR1 is SGHAT and CDR2 FQNNGV. This CDR3 spans 19 amino acids. CDR3 in DNA: TGTGCCAGCAGCTTATTTAGCCCGCTGGTCACCAAAGTAACCTACGAGCAGTACTTC. Residues: CASSLFSPLVTKVTYEQYF.